One sample yielded the 17 T cell receptor beta chains listed below, sequenced in a study of regulatory T cells in long-lasting Graves disease. Time point meaning: newly diagnosed GD, antithyroid drugs for less than 3 months. RNA extracted from PBMCs served as the sequencing template. For TCR beta, libraries came from iRepertoire HTBI primers and Arm-PCR of CDR3 regions. TCRdb fed the multiplex PCR reads into MiXCR, producing one record per CDR3 protein. The sample gives around 360,000 distinct CDR3 sequences, 15% to 20% of which show up once; 20% is in the top ten. A further study also used this sample, focusing on T cells in Graves' hyperthyroidism and ophthalmopathy.

The source material was peripheral blood mononuclear cells (PBMCs), sampled at new diagnosis, from a patient treated with antithyroid drugs. Every receptor here comes from a woman aged 18 to 35 with Graves disease.

This clonotype was recorded at least ten times. DNA for the CDR3: TGTGCCAGCAGCGACCCCATAACTAGCGGGAGGAACACCGGGGAGCTGTTTTTT. Translating gives CASSDPITSGRNTGELFF. V gene TRBV7-8 combines with J gene TRBJ2-2; 11 nucleotides match TRBD2. Germline values: CDR1 SGHVS, CDR2 FQNEAQ. V was pared by 5 bases and J by 1 base, with 9 bases of the junction left unmatched. This CDR3 region has 18 residues.

This clonotype was detected ten times or more. The chain recombines TRBV10-3 with TRBJ2-3, with TRBD2 identical over 11 bases. The germline V gene has CDR1 ENHRY and CDR2 SYGVKD. Trimming removed 3 bases from V and 8 bases from J; junction bases left unmatched: 10. The CDR3 is 16 amino acids. CDR3 region: CAISEFGLAGGTTQYF. The CDR3 nucleotides read TGTGCCATCAGTGAATTCGGGCTAGCGGGGGGAACTACGCAGTATTTT.

There are many counts of this clonotype. The rearrangement links TRBV7-6 to TRBJ2-7; TRBD1 matches at 9 bases. In germline, CDR1 is SGHVS, CDR2 FNYEAQ. This CDR3 comprises 17 residues. The trim removed 4 bases at V and 2 bases at J, leaving 12 bases unmatched. The CDR3 loop reads CASSSQTSGTGTYEQYF. The CDR3 coding sequence is TGTGCCAGCAGCTCCCAAACCTCCGGGACAGGGACCTACGAGCAGTACTTC.

The rearrangement uses TRBV4-2 and TRBJ1-5; possible D gene TRBD1, 5 bases. The germline V gene encodes CDR1 LGHNA and CDR2 YNFKEQ. Deletions cut 0 bases from V and 9 bases from J, with 15 bases between. There are 15 residues in the CDR3. CDR3 sequence (DNA): TGTGCCAGCAGCCAAGATCCCTCACAGGCTGGGCCCCAGCATTTT. It is translated as CASSQDPSQAGPQHF.

In this sample, this clonotype turned up many times. V is TRBV6-2 or TRBV6-3 and J is TRBJ2-1; 9 positions match TRBD2. The CDR3 is 16 residues long. Germline V gene data show CDR1 as MNHEY and CDR2 as SVGEGT. The J segment lost 2 bases and the V segment lost 5 bases, leaving 7 bases of the junction unmatched. CDR3 DNA sequence: TGTGCCAGCAGTGATAGGGGCGGGGGGGCCTACAATGAGCAGTTCTTC. This encodes CASSDRGGGAYNEQFF.

This clonotype came up many times. J is TRBJ2-7 and V is TRBV28, with 7 positions matching TRBD1. V lost 7 bases, J lost 1 base, and 19 bases stayed unmatched. The germline CDR1 and CDR2 sequences are MDHEN and SYDVKM. The CDR3 is 18 amino acids. The CDR3 is CASNTKFHGQAPSYEQYF. CDR3 DNA sequence: TGTGCCAGCAACACGAAGTTCCACGGACAGGCTCCTTCCTACGAGCAGTACTTC.

This clonotype has ten or more counts. J is TRBJ1-1 and V is TRBV3-1; D is ambiguous. The V and J ends lost 3 bases and 3 bases respectively, with 17 bases between them. This CDR3 is 16 amino acids long. CDR1 LGHDT and CDR2 YNNKEL come from the germline V gene (reference sequence). The CDR3: CASSQKGWYADTEAFF. The CDR3 DNA reads as TGTGCCAGCAGCCAGAAAGGTTGGTACGCGGACACTGAAGCTTTCTTT.

The chain couples TRBV29-1 to TRBJ1-2, with D possibly being TRBD1 (5 bases). V lost 3 bases and J 4 bases, leaving 15 bases between the germline ends. The CDR3 length is 14 residues. CDR1 is SQVTM and CDR2 is ANQGSEA in the germline V gene. CDR3: CSVEQGGLLYGYTF. The CDR3 bases are TGCAGCGTTGAGCAGGGAGGGTTACTCTATGGCTACACCTTC.

There are a few counts of this clonotype. The chain has TRBV7-2 and TRBJ2-5, with D unresolved. The CDR3 extends over 10 amino acids. Trimming shortened V by 8 bases and J by 5 bases, and 6 bases separated the two germline ends. Germline lookup yields CDR1 SGHTA and CDR2 FQGNSA. In DNA, the CDR3 is TGTGCCAGCCAGGAGGAGACCCAGTACTTC. Amino acids: CASQEETQYF.

The chain combines TRBV4-1 with TRBJ1-6, with D unclear. Deletions cut 1 base from V and 4 bases from J, with 14 bases between. This CDR3 is 17 amino acids long. CDR1 is MGHRA, CDR2 YSYEKL, per germline. The CDR3 region has the DNA TGCGCCAGCAGCCAAGGGCGGACGGGGATTTATAATTCACCCCTCCACTTT. As protein: CASSQGRTGIYNSPLHF.

This chain joins TRBV20-1 and TRBJ2-7; 7 bases align to TRBD1. Germline trimming cut 2 bases from V and 7 bases from J; bases unmatched to any gene: 11. This CDR3 contains 14 residues. Germline CDR1 DFQATT, CDR2 SNEGSKA (reference sequence). In DNA, the CDR3 is TGCAGTGCTAGAATTGGAACAGGGGTTGGAGAGCAGTACTTC. Translation: CSARIGTGVGEQYF.

This clonotype was observed a single time. The chain couples TRBV30 to TRBJ2-5; D is perhaps TRBD1 or TRBD2 (6 bases each). This CDR3 comprises 12 residues. Germline V lookup: CDR1 GTSNPN, CDR2 SVGIG (reference sequence). V was clipped by 5 bases and J by 4 bases, with 11 bases between them. The CDR3 bases are TGTGCCTGGGGGGGGCCGGGAGAGACCCAGTACTTC. Translated, it gives CAWGGPGETQYF.

This clonotype was seen repeatedly, ten times or more. The chain employs TRBV30 and TRBJ2-2; D ambiguous. Germline V gene sequence: CDR1 GTSNPN, CDR2 SVGIG (reference sequence). Trimming took 3 bases from V and 3 from J, leaving 5 bases between them. The CDR3 contains 12 residues. CDR3 sequence reads: CAWRRDTGELFF. CDR3 bases: TGTGCCTGGAGAAGGGACACCGGGGAGCTGTTTTTT. Based on the CDR3 plus reference TRBV30 and TRBJ2-2, the full variable domain is SQTIHQWPATLVQPVGSPLSLECTVEGTSNPNLYWYRQAAGRGLQLLFYSVGIGQISSEVPQNLSASRPQDRQFILSSKKLLLSDSGFYLCAWRRDTGELFFGEGSRLTVL.

This clonotype was detected many times. The genes are TRBV10-3 and TRBJ2-3; perhaps TRBD1 as D (6 bases). CDR1 ENHRY and CDR2 SYGVKD come from the germline V gene. Between the trimmed V and J ends, which lost 6 bases and 0 bases, there was a span of 16 bases. The CDR3 is made up of 16 amino acids. The CDR3 sequence is CAIRGRSQGSTDTQYF. CDR3 DNA sequence: TGTGCCATCAGGGGTCGGTCGCAGGGGAGCACAGATACGCAGTATTTT.

The chain's CDR3 is CASSLRTGPYNEQFF. CDR3 sequence (DNA): TGTGCCAGCAGCTTAAGGACAGGTCCCTACAATGAGCAGTTCTTC. The V gene is TRBV7-3, the J gene TRBJ2-1, with 7 bases lining up with TRBD1. This CDR3 comprises 15 residues. Trimming took 1 base from V and 2 from J; bases not matched to a gene: 2. CDR1 and CDR2 from the germline V gene are SGHTA and FQGTGA.

This chain connects TRBV27 to TRBJ1-2, with 7 positions matching TRBD1. Unmatched junction bases numbered 4, after V lost 3 bases and J lost 0 bases. CDR1 MNHEY and CDR2 SMNVEV come from the germline V gene (reference sequence). CDR3 length: 15 amino acids. CDR3: CASSLTGTSNYGYTF. DNA for the CDR3: TGTGCCAGCAGTTTGACAGGGACCTCTAACTATGGCTACACCTTC.

This clonotype was seen ten or more times. This chain joins TRBV11-2 and TRBJ2-1; 8 nucleotides match TRBD2. The junction had 2 bases not matched to a gene; V was cut back by 1 base and J by 12 bases. This CDR3 spans 12 amino acids. CDR1 SGHAT and CDR2 FQNNGV come from the germline V gene. The CDR3 protein is CASSLVSGRQFF. The DNA of the CDR3 is TGTGCCAGCAGCTTAGTAAGCGGGAGGCAGTTCTTC.